This entry features one T cell receptor (beta chain) sequence. Its antigen is still unknown. The CDR3 is 11 amino acids. The V end was cut by 9 bases, the J end by 7 bases, with 10 bases between. The data derive from a study of T cell responses to AZD1222 COVID-19 vaccine. General observations from the study: Only after the peak T cell response were repertoires sampled. Nearly half of unique spike-specific TCRs reportedly avoided B.1.351 and B.1.1.7 mutated regions.

The assay was immunoSEQ multiplex PCR, and TCRdb's table has in-frame clones only and misses some. Among around 78,000 clones listed, approximately 87% were seen once. The source material was peripheral blood, sampled 28 days after the second AZD1222 dose. The rearrangement links TRBV12-3 or TRBV12-4 to TRBJ2-1; D gene unclear. This receptor was taken from an adult who received the AZD1222 COVID-19 vaccine. CDR3 nucleotide sequence: TGTGCCAGTCTTCGAGGTAATGAGCAGTTCTTC. Encoded protein: CASLRGNEQFF.